The sequence of this T cell receptor beta chain was determined in a study of blood T cells in healthy people across ages (dated by TCRdb to the mid-2010s). For the wider study: In model experiments, template switching captured about one uniquely barcoded TCR beta cDNA molecule for every two T cells. To track age-related changes in TCR beta repertoire diversity, the study relied on deep sequencing normalized with unique cDNA molecular identifiers. Four age groups were formed from the donors: young (average approximately 15 years), middle-aged (approximately 40), aged (roughly 59) and long-lived (around 82). To avoid experimental bias, donors of different ages were distributed randomly across sequencing lanes. Two additional independent replicas of 1 million unique cDNA reads from the same blood draw were analyzed for two donors (one aged 18 to 30 and one aged 80 or older).

With respect to this clonotype: Its cognate antigen has yet to be identified. Qualities for individual bases were not recorded, and no much larger clone is one base off.

Libraries were made using 5' RACE. The listed sequencing device is Illumina HiSeq 2500. The second PCR ran for about 7 to 11 cycles and used a J-beta primer mix along with a sample-barcoded 5' primer. Each TCR beta cDNA molecule received a unique molecular identifier from a template-switch 5' adaptor carrying 12 random nucleotides. At least 3 million CDR3-containing paired-end reads were obtained from each sample. The Mint cDNA synthesis kit, primed by a TRBC-specific oligonucleotide, was used to synthesize first-strand cDNA from all RNA. All cDNA was treated with uracil-DNA glycosylase and then went through a first 18-cycle PCR with the universal primers M1SS and BC2_uni_R. Regarding the original processing steps: For normalization, 1 million high-quality reads were randomly selected from each sample, with every read carrying a distinct molecular identifier. Reads with shared molecular identifiers were discarded instead of being binned into consensus sequences. CDR3 identification, clonotype clustering and error correction used MiTCR with a Q25 quality threshold and the strictest error-elimination algorithm. Lower-bound total TCR beta diversity was estimated with a nonparametric unseen species model using Euler transformation. Through fastp at Q25 and MiXCR, TCRdb rebuilt clones from the public reads, retaining in-frame beta chains. Rows with one shared CDR3 protein collapse into an entry with the most common genes and DNA. The V and J calls, along with clone size, are taken from TCRdb and not from the paper's own processing. This sample comprises 600,000 or so distinct CDR3 sequences, around 48% of them detected only once. 20% to 25% of the sample goes to the ten largest clones.

The 39 donors, aged 6 to 90 years, were systemically healthy Caucasian individuals from Russia. Around 10 milliliters of peripheral blood were collected from each donor into EDTA-treated Vacutainer tubes. Ficoll-Paque density-gradient centrifugation was used to isolate PBMCs, with at least 6 million obtained per sample. Total RNA was extracted from PBMCs with Trizol reagent, with at least 5 micrograms obtained per sample. Naive CD45RAhigh/CD27high T cell percentages were measured by flow cytometry on a PBMC aliquot from every donor. Broader findings and caveats from the paper: Because donor CMV infection status was unknown, age-related changes in expanded clonotypes were potentially confounded. Bulk unsorted PBMC profiling prevented conclusive comparison of naive and antigen-experienced compartments. Compared with the aged group, more naive CD4+ T cells, fewer expanded clones and increased TCR diversity were shown by the long-lived group, suggesting age selection. Observed TCR beta diversity per million T cells fell roughly linearly with age, and a significant reduction was already apparent by age around 40. Estimates of total diversity from one million sequenced T cells were regarded as lower bounds and underestimates. The percentage of naive T cells measured by flow cytometry correlated strongly with observed TCR beta diversity.

The TCR comes from a man aged 80 or over in good health. Input material: blood.

The DNA sequence reads TGCAGCGTTGCGCAGGGGACCACTGAAGCTTTCTTT. This gives the protein CSVAQGTTEAFF. The rearranged segments are TRBV29-1 and TRBJ1-1; possibly the D gene is TRBD1, per 6 matching bases. The germline V gene yields SQVTM for CDR1 and ANQGSEA for CDR2. Relative to germline, V is 4 bases shorter and J is 4 bases shorter, with 10 bases between their ends. The CDR3 sequence holds 12 residues, the cysteine and phenylalanine included. The DNA shown is the 36-base CDR3, in frame from base 1. The CDR3, completed at both ends by the reference TRBV29-1 and TRBJ1-1 genes, gives the full variable domain SAVISQKPSRDICQRGTSLTIQCQVDSQVTMMFWYRQQPGQSLTLIATANQGSEATYESGFVIDKFPISRPNLTFSTLTVSNMSPEDSSIYLCSVAQGTTEAFFGQGTRLTVV.